A single TCR beta chain is shown here with its context. This entry belongs to a study of blood T cell repertoires in COVID-19. Sequencing was performed with immunoSEQ multiplex PCR; in TCRdb, only in-frame clones are kept and a portion is missing. The table lists about 280,000 clones, 89% of them singletons, with roughly 0.96% in the top ten. V was clipped by 4 bases and J by 7 bases; unmatched bases: 5. Germline assignment: CDR1 MGHDK and CDR2 SYGVNS. This CDR3 region has 14 residues. The chain employs TRBV25-1 and TRBJ1-2; TRBD1 matches at 11 bases. The TCR originated in a woman in her forties who had recovered from COVID-19. Sequenced material: peripheral blood. The CDR3 loop reads CASSVTGTGGGYTF. Written as DNA, the CDR3 is TGTGCCAGCAGTGTTACCGGGACAGGGGGTGGCTACACCTTC.